This is a list of T cell receptor beta chains from one sample in a study of shared clonotypes between healthy human individuals. Using immunoSEQ multiplex PCR, the repertoire was profiled, and TCRdb retains in-frame clones only, with some absent. The data contain roughly 2.1 million clones, 93% of them singletons. The sequenced sample was naive CD8+ T cells from PBMCs. The receptors come from a man younger than 35 in good health. Some clones in this sample may be carry-over from other donors' samples. CDR3s include the opening cysteine and the closing phenylalanine or tryptophan. A D gene is named only where the DNA matches it firmly. Rows give clone size only sometimes, using once, few, many, or a class for an expanded clone.

TRBV30	.	TRBJ2-7	.	TGTGCCTGGATTCTGTCGGCGGGCCACGAGCAGTACTTC	CAWILSAGHEQYF
TRBV27	.	TRBJ2-5	.	TGTGCCAGCAGTTTAGCGTCAAAAGAGACCCAGTACTTC	CASSLASKETQYF
TRBV28	.	TRBJ1-5	.	TGTGCCAGCAGCTTGGGGCCTGGGAGCAATCAGCCCCAGCATTTT	CASSLGPGSNQPQHF
TRBV2	.	TRBJ2-7	.	TGTGCCAGCAGTGCAGGCGCCGGCTACGAGCAGTACTTC	CASSAGAGYEQYF
TRBV9	.	TRBJ1-1	.	TGTGCCAGCAGCGCAGATTGGGTGGGGCTCGGGACTGAAGCTTTCTTT	CASSADWVGLGTEAFF
TRBV27	.	TRBJ2-3	.	TGTGCCAGCAGTCCAACCCCTACTCTAAGCACAGATACGCAGTATTTT	CASSPTPTLSTDTQYF
TRBV6-5	TRBD2	TRBJ2-1	.	TGTGCCAGCACCGTAGCGGGGCTAATCAATGAGCAGTTCTTC	CASTVAGLINEQFF
TRBV6-5	.	TRBJ2-7	.	TGTGCCAGCAGCCGCCGATGGAACGACGGGTGGGAGCAGTACTTC	CASSRRWNDGWEQYF
TRBV5-6	TRBD2	TRBJ2-5	.	TGTGCCAGCAGCTCATCTAGCGGGAGGCAGGAGACCCAGTACTTC	CASSSSSGRQETQYF
TRBV13	.	TRBJ1-5	.	TGTGCCAGCAGCTTCCTTGGTGGGGGGGGCCTCAATCAGCCCCAGCATTTT	CASSFLGGGGLNQPQHF
TRBV27	TRBD1	TRBJ1-4	.	TGTGCCAGCAAGGAGGGGGCGTTCACTAATGAAAAACTGTTTTTT	CASKEGAFTNEKLFF
TRBV9	TRBD2	TRBJ2-3	.	TGTGCCAGCAGCGCTGTAGCGGGAGGGCCCGCAGATACGCAGTATTTT	CASSAVAGGPADTQYF
TRBV19	TRBD2	TRBJ2-1	.	TGTGCCAGTAGTAGAGCGGGAGCTGTCAATGAGCAGTTCTTC	CASSRAGAVNEQFF
TRBV4-3	.	TRBJ2-3	.	TGCGCCAGCAGCCAAGGCAAACTTGGGGATACGCAGTATTTT	CASSQGKLGDTQYF
TRBV11-2	.	TRBJ2-1	.	TGCGCCAGCAGCCAAGTGGGGACTCATGAGCAGTTCTTC	CASSQVGTHEQFF
TRBV2	.	TRBJ1-2	.	TGTGCCAGCAGTGAAGCGCGGCCGTATGGCTACACCTTC	CASSEARPYGYTF
TRBV11-1	.	TRBJ1-1	.	TGTGCCAGCGGCCTTAAGGAGAACACTGAAGCTTTCTTT	CASGLKENTEAFF
TRBV7-6	TRBD1	TRBJ1-4	.	TGTGCCAGCAGCCCAACCTCACAGGGGGCGCATGAAAAACTGTTTTTT	CASSPTSQGAHEKLFF
TRBV4-3	.	TRBJ2-2	.	TGCGCCAGCAGCCAAGGGACAGCGAACACCGGGGAGCTGTTTTTT	CASSQGTANTGELFF
TRBV2	.	TRBJ1-1	.	TGTGCCAGCAGTGGGAAAGGGAGTAACACTGAAGCTTTCTTT	CASSGKGSNTEAFF
TRBV27	.	TRBJ1-2	.	TGTGCCAGCAGTTCCCGGGGGGCTGGCTATGGCTACACCTTC	CASSSRGAGYGYTF
TRBV6-6	.	TRBJ1-1	.	TGTGCCAGCAGAACCGGACAGAACACTGAAGCTTTCTTT	CASRTGQNTEAFF
TRBV4-2	TRBD2	TRBJ2-1	.	TGTGCCAGCAGCCAAGAGTGGCTAGCGGGAGGGGATGAGCAGTTCTTC	CASSQEWLAGGDEQFF
TRBV19	.	TRBJ1-4	.	TGTGCCAGTAGTATTCGAGACACCGGGGAAAAACTGTTTTTT	CASSIRDTGEKLFF
TRBV13	.	TRBJ2-3	.	TGTGCCAGCGGTTACGGGCCGTCGGCAGATACGCAGTATTTT	CASGYGPSADTQYF
TRBV7-8	.	TRBJ2-1	.	TGTGCCAGCAGCCTACCTCGGAATGAGCAGTTCTTC	CASSLPRNEQFF
TRBV6-1	.	TRBJ2-7	.	TGTGCCAGCAGTGAAAAGTGGAGCTCCTACGAGCAGTACTTC	CASSEKWSSYEQYF
TRBV6-1	TRBD2	TRBJ2-5	once	TGTGCCAGCAGTATGAGCGGGAGACCAGAGACCCAGTACTTC	CASSMSGRPETQYF
TRBV4-3	.	TRBJ2-1	.	TGCGCCACCCAGCGCGTGGGAGGGGGTGGTGATGAGCAGTTCTTC	CATQRVGGGGDEQFF
TRBV28	.	TRBJ2-5	.	TGTGCCAGCAGTTTATACGACGGAGCACAAGAGACCCAGTACTTC	CASSLYDGAQETQYF
TRBV2	TRBD1	TRBJ2-1	once	TGTGCCAGCAGTGAGTACAGGGGTCACAATGAGCAGTTCTTC	CASSEYRGHNEQFF
TRBV29-1	.	TRBJ2-1	.	TGCAGCGTCGGAGGGCTAGTCTACAATGAGCAGTTCTTC	CSVGGLVYNEQFF
TRBV11-2	.	TRBJ1-2	.	TGTGCCAGCAGCTTATCCCCGGGGCAGCTCTATGGCTACACCTTC	CASSLSPGQLYGYTF
TRBV30	.	TRBJ1-1	.	TGTGCCTGGAGTTGGTACAGCCCGAACACTGAAGCTTTCTTT	CAWSWYSPNTEAFF
TRBV4-2	.	TRBJ2-1	.	TGTGCCAGCAGCCAGGGGTTCCTGGTGGAGGGCCAGGGTGAGCAGTTCTTC	CASSQGFLVEGQGEQFF
TRBV4-1	.	TRBJ1-3	.	TGCGCCAGCAGCCAAGTCAAAGGGTATGGAAACACCATATATTTT	CASSQVKGYGNTIYF
TRBV6-5	.	TRBJ1-2	.	TGTGCCAGCAGTTACAGGTCAGGTTTTGGCTACACCTTC	CASSYRSGFGYTF
TRBV7-2	.	TRBJ2-1	.	TGTGCCAGCAGCTTAGGCGGCCTATCGGCGGGCCCGCCCAATGAGCAGTTCTTC	CASSLGGLSAGPPNEQFF
TRBV5-1	TRBD1	TRBJ2-7	.	TGCGCCAGCAAGGCCGGGACAGGGGCCCTCGAGCAGTACTTC	CASKAGTGALEQYF
TRBV5-4	.	TRBJ2-3	once	TGTGCCAGCAGCTTGGGGTCGGTGGATAGGCTCACAGATACGCAGTATTTT	CASSLGSVDRLTDTQYF
TRBV5-1	.	TRBJ1-1	.	TGCGCCAGCAGCCCAGGGACACCCTACACTGAAGCTTTCTTT	CASSPGTPYTEAFF
TRBV27	TRBD1	TRBJ2-7	.	TGTGCCAGCAGGTTTGACCCCCCACAGGGGGCTGCGGGAGAGCAGTACTTC	CASRFDPPQGAAGEQYF
TRBV14	.	TRBJ1-2	.	TGTGCCAGCAGCCAAGGGGCAGCCAATAAGTATGGCTACACCTTC	CASSQGAANKYGYTF
TRBV28	.	TRBJ2-7	.	TGTACCAGCAGTTTTGGGCCCTACGAGCAGTACTTC	CTSSFGPYEQYF
TRBV29-1	.	TRBJ2-3	.	TGCAGCGTTGACCCCCCGGGACCGGATACGCAGTATTTT	CSVDPPGPDTQYF
TRBV13	.	TRBJ2-7	.	TGTGCCAGCAGCTCGGTGGACAGCGAGTTTTACGAGCAGTACTTC	CASSSVDSEFYEQYF
TRBV10-3	.	TRBJ1-1	.	TGTGCCATCAGTGGGGGTTTGAACACTGAAGCTTTCTTT	CAISGGLNTEAFF
TRBV28	TRBD1	TRBJ2-7	.	TGTGCCAGCAGCAAGACAGGGTCTCTCTCCTACGAGCAGTACTTC	CASSKTGSLSYEQYF
TRBV10-2	TRBD2	TRBJ2-1	once	TGCGCCAGCAGTGGACGACTAGCGGGAGGGCTTAATGAGCAGTTCTTC	CASSGRLAGGLNEQFF
TRBV7-9	.	TRBJ2-7	.	TGTGCCAGCAGCTTCTCCGGGGGCTACGAGCAGTACTTC	CASSFSGGYEQYF
TRBV28	.	TRBJ1-1	.	TGTGCCAGCAGATTAAGTTATCGTGCTGCTAGGCTGAACACTGAAGCTTTCTTT	CASRLSYRAARLNTEAFF